The rows below give T cell receptor beta chains drawn from one sample of a study of liver allograft versus peripheral blood T cells. A single record per CDR3 protein comes from TCRdb applying MiXCR to the reads. The table has approximately 10,000 distinct CDR3 sequences, about a fifth seen once. Receptor source: a human patient who had a liver transplant. Some T cells may originate from the graft donor. Each CDR3 is given with its conserved first and last residue. Fields, in order: V gene, CDR3 protein.

V: TRBV19
CDR3: CASSGGAGGYTF

V: TRBV19
CDR3: CASNGVLAGGELFF

V: TRBV5-4
CDR3: CASSLGVLAEHNEQFF

V: TRBV5-4
CDR3: CASATGTQWNTEAFF

V: TRBV6-5
CDR3: CASSQVLTRYEQYF

V: TRBV20-1
CDR3: CSARRLSGSDNEQFF

V: TRBV6-5
CDR3: CASSTGLAGGHGQFF

V: TRBV6-1
CDR3: CASREARVGEQYF

V: TRBV5-6
CDR3: CASSLVNRKHYGYTF

V: TRBV6-2/TRBV6-3
CDR3: CASSGGQGVANTGELFF

V: TRBV10-3
CDR3: CAISVQENYGYTF

V: TRBV28
CDR3: CASIGQGGNQPQHF

V: TRBV7-9
CDR3: CASSLEQYAYTF

V: TRBV27
CDR3: CATRRGGSNYGYTF

V: TRBV18
CDR3: CASSPSTGSSGNTIYF

V: TRBV6-5
CDR3: CASSRGKFEPQHF

V: TRBV29-1
CDR3: CSVAWGGESYNEQFF

V: TRBV20-1
CDR3: CSASAGGLTDTQYF

V: TRBV15
CDR3: CATSRQSYNSPLHF

V: TRBV28
CDR3: CASSGGDNSGNTIYF

V: TRBV30
CDR3: CAWNTGSYEQYF

V: TRBV19
CDR3: CASSRSFGKNIQYF

V: TRBV12-3/TRBV12-4
CDR3: CASSQDSYGYTF

V: TRBV27
CDR3: CASHRGGGATNTEAFF

V: TRBV7-9
CDR3: CASSSGQGAQETQYF

V: TRBV6-2/TRBV6-3
CDR3: CASSPEGTQPQHF

V: TRBV29-1
CDR3: CSVAGGDEKLFF

V: TRBV18
CDR3: CASSPPTGTGQETQYF

V: TRBV19
CDR3: CASSGGTGGEQYF

V: TRBV6-5
CDR3: CASTKGGYNSPLHF

V: TRBV19
CDR3: CASRGQASSNEQFF

V: TRBV20-1
CDR3: CSAVGLPGQGVYEQYF

V: TRBV20-1
CDR3: CSARVVGTGSEQYF

V: TRBV5-6
CDR3: CASSLDRAGVVNEKLFF

V: TRBV6-5
CDR3: CASSYSNGNYEQYF

V: TRBV18
CDR3: CASSLQGQGMNTEAFF

V: TRBV12-3/TRBV12-4
CDR3: CASSSGPLNTIYF

V: TRBV6-2/TRBV6-3
CDR3: CASSYGILAGLGTDTQYF

V: TRBV18
CDR3: CASSPQETQYF

V: TRBV27
CDR3: CASSQGQAYGYTF

V: TRBV6-2/TRBV6-3
CDR3: CASSGTGYQPQHF

V: TRBV19
CDR3: CASSTSGPTNEKLFF

V: TRBV27
CDR3: CASRDRAGANVLTF

V: TRBV19
CDR3: CASSIDHGDYGYTF

V: TRBV19
CDR3: CASSGGGAGTEAFF

V: TRBV12-3/TRBV12-4
CDR3: CASSGTGTNTEAFF